This T cell receptor (beta chain) was profiled in a study of OX40 agonist ivuxolimab in advanced cancers. Clones were read by immunoSEQ multiplex PCR, and TCRdb kept only the in-frame ones, dropping some. The data hold roughly 70,000 clones, with 86% observed a single time. With regard to this clone: Antigen unknown.

Broader study findings: On average, CD8+ T cells showed a greater number of expanded clones than CD4+.

The CDR3 totals 17 residues. CDR1 SGHDT and CDR2 YYEEEE come from the germline V gene. V lost 0 bases and J 0 bases, leaving 15 bases between the germline ends. This material consisted of CD4+ or CD8+ T cells sorted from blood, taken in a trial of the OX40 agonist ivuxolimab. This TCR derives from an adult with an advanced solid tumor such as melanoma, head and neck, liver or kidney cancer. The rearrangement joins TRBV5-6 to TRBJ1-1; the D gene is possibly TRBD1 (5 bases). CDR3 bases: TGTGCCAGCAGCTTGGGGGGACCGATTCGTATGAACACTGAAGCTTTCTTT. Its protein product is CASSLGGPIRMNTEAFF.